This TCR beta chain was found in a study of graft-versus-host responses after intestinal transplantation. The overall study: Recipients got multivisceral, liver-intestinal, or isolated intestinal transplants. Each patient got anti-thymocyte globulin induction, then tacrolimus and steroids for roughly 3 years.

Germline V CDR1 and CDR2: SGHRS, YFSETQ. Losses at the gene ends were 3 bases for V and 7 bases for J; bases not matched to a gene: 14. CDR3 length equals 17 residues. Study-level points and caveats: Early post-transplant declines in HvG were associated with peak levels of circulating GvH clones. The authors found GvH clones in recipient marrow, some appearing first in ileum or blood.

Turning to this clone: The antigen is undetermined.

The data were produced by immunoSEQ multiplex PCR, yet TCRdb's version contains in-frame clones alone and is incomplete. The sample lists some 86,000 clones, roughly 91% occurring once. Sequencing was performed on unstimulated CD4+ T cells sorted from spleen or lymph node cells, taken before intestinal transplant. The receptor comes from a human donor who received an intestinal transplant. The chain joins TRBV5-1 to TRBJ2-1; TRBD1 matches 9 bases. CDR3 bases: TGCGCCAGCAGCTGGTCCCTCCAGGGACAGGGAAGGAATGAGCAGTTCTTC. Amino acid sequence: CASSWSLQGQGRNEQFF. The full variable domain, completed using reference TRBV5-1 and TRBJ2-1, is KAGVTQTPRYLIKTRGQQVTLSCSPISGHRSVSWYQQTPGQGLQFLFEYFSETQRNKGNFPGRFSGRQFSNSRSEMNVSTLELGDSALYLCASSWSLQGQGRNEQFFGPGTRLTVL.